This paragraph covers one T cell receptor (beta chain) sequence. The antigen is unknown. The data were obtained in a study of T cells expressing NK-cell markers. Across the study: It was sorted CD3+CD56-NKG2C+, CD3+CD56+NKG2C- and CD3+CD56+NKG2C+ T cells that provided the TCR beta repertoires. The sequencing cohort of eight donors included seven HCMV-seropositive individuals and one seronegative individual.

Study findings and constraints: The CD3+CD56-NKG2C+ fraction of a handful of donors was also led by these clonotypes.

The length of the CDR3 is 13 residues. cDNA encoding TCR beta was synthesized via 5'RACE template switching incorporating UMIs. TCRdb reprocessed the 5' RACE reads, keeping one entry per CDR3 protein, no DNA. The sample shows about 180,000 distinct CDR3 sequences, and roughly 20% sits with its ten largest clones. The sequenced sample consisted of blood T cells: a sorted CD56 or NKG2C T cell subset, CD4+ or CD8+ T cells, or bulk PBMC T cells (not recorded which). The J gene is TRBJ1-1, the V gene TRBV21-1; TCRdb lists TRBD1, though no DNA is available to test this call. TRBV21-1 is reported as a pseudogene. This TCR was recovered from a woman aged 18-70 years in good health. CDR3 protein: CASSKGSGRGAFF.